The next 22 T cell receptor beta chains were all read from a single sample in a study of T cell responses to AZD1222 COVID-19 vaccine (dated by TCRdb to about 2021). Library preparation was by the immunoSEQ multiplex PCR assay. TCRdb took over this immuneACCESS table, retaining in-frame rearrangements with V and J assigned. Such tables are incomplete; in checked studies, under half of the missing clones stem from an unresolved V gene, and the remainder is unexplained. The sample data list 130,000 to 150,000 clones, and 91% of these were observed just once. Approximately 3.9% of the sample is in the top ten clones. Explained via the paper, the time point label denotes: about 28 days (+/-7) after the second vaccine dose. The sequences come from peripheral blood, collected 28 days after the second AZD1222 dose. These receptors were taken from an adult who received the AZD1222 COVID-19 vaccine.

This CDR3 is CASSHTGGHTEAFF. The CDR3 DNA reads TGTGCCAGCAGTCATACAGGGGGCCACACTGAAGCTTTCTTT. The V call is TRBV28, the J call TRBJ1-1, with 9 nucleotides matching TRBD1. CDR1 and CDR2 from the germline V gene are MDHEN and SYDVKM. This CDR3 is 14 amino acids long. V lost 5 bases, J lost 3 bases, and 4 bases stayed unmatched.

The rearrangement links TRBV5-1 to TRBJ2-1; 7 bases fit TRBD2. The trim removed 4 bases at V and 9 bases at J, leaving 10 bases unmatched. Germline V gene data show CDR1 as SGHRS and CDR2 as YFSETQ. CDR3 length: 14 residues. The CDR3 DNA reads TGCGCCAGCAGCGGACCGACTAGCTCGAGTGAGCAGTTCTTC. It specifies CASSGPTSSSEQFF.

This rearrangement joins TRBV6-2 or TRBV6-3 to TRBJ1-5; the D gene is possibly TRBD1 (6 bases). V was shortened by 4 bases and J by 2 bases, with 9 bases between the two germline ends. The CDR3 runs 14 residues. Germline CDR1 and CDR2: MNHEY and SVGEGT. Here the CDR3 DNA reads TGTGCCAGCAGTTCAGGACAGCGCAATCAGCCCCAGCATTTT. It specifies CASSSGQRNQPQHF.

The genes are TRBV29-1 and TRBJ1-1; TRBD1 matches at 10 bases. The CDR3 is 13 amino acids. V lost 5 bases to trimming and J lost 11 bases; unmatched junction nucleotides: 11. The germline gives CDR1 SQVTM, CDR2 ANQGSEA. Here the CDR3 reads CSVSMTDRGSAFF. CDR3 coding DNA: TGCAGCGTTTCAATGACGGACAGGGGGTCTGCTTTCTTT. The full variable domain, rest sourced from reference TRBV29-1 and TRBJ1-1, is SAVISQKPSRDICQRGTSLTIQCQVDSQVTMMFWYRQQPGQSLTLIATANQGSEATYESGFVIDKFPISRPNLTFSTLTVSNMSPEDSSIYLCSVSMTDRGSAFFGQGTRLTVV.

The chain has TRBV12-3 or TRBV12-4 and TRBJ1-2; D is perhaps TRBD1 (5 bases). The V end was cut by 4 bases, the J end by 4 bases, with 10 bases between. The CDR3 is 13 residues long. The CDR3 is CASSWDGIYGYTF. The CDR3 DNA follows: TGTGCCAGCAGTTGGGACGGCATCTATGGCTACACCTTC.

The sample holds one count of this clone. The chain joins TRBV7-2 to TRBJ2-7; TRBD2 aligns across 13 bases. Germline lookup yields CDR1 SGHTA and CDR2 FQGNSA. V lost 1 base to trimming and J lost 4 bases; unmatched junction nucleotides: 10. The CDR3 has 18 residues. The DNA of the CDR3 is TGTGCCAGCAGCTTAGTCCGGACTAGCGGGAGTAAAGCTTACGAGCAGTACTTC. It is translated as CASSLVRTSGSKAYEQYF.

The chain joins TRBV27 to TRBJ1-5; 10 bases line up with TRBD1. The germline V gene encodes CDR1 MNHEY and CDR2 SMNVEV (reference sequence). Trimming removed 4 bases from V and 5 bases from J; junction bases left unmatched: 11. The length of the CDR3 is 17 residues. CDR3 protein: CASSSGQGWGTDQPQHF. CDR3 sequence (DNA): TGTGCCAGCAGTTCGGGACAGGGGTGGGGGACGGATCAGCCCCAGCATTTT.

This chain connects TRBV15 to TRBJ2-1; 12 positions match TRBD2. Germline trimming cut 0 bases from V and 10 bases from J; bases unmatched to any gene: 13. The CDR3 covers 18 residues. Germline V CDR1 and CDR2: LNHNV, YYDKDF (reference sequence). In DNA, the CDR3 is TGTGCCACCAGCAGAGATCTTGGGCTAGCGGGAGGGCCTTGGGAGCAGTTCTTC. Amino acids: CATSRDLGLAGGPWEQFF.

The gene calls are TRBV4-2 and TRBJ2-7; maybe TRBD2 (5 bases). Per germline, CDR1 LGHNA and CDR2 YNFKEQ. The ends were cut back, 4 bases at V and 3 bases at J, with 19 bases in the middle. The CDR3 sequence is 16 residues long. CDR3 amino acids: CASSPETGGDYYEQYF. The CDR3 coding sequence is TGTGCCAGCAGCCCCGAGACGGGCGGCGACTACTACGAGCAGTACTTC.

The V call is TRBV2, the J call TRBJ2-3; unclear D gene. Trimming took 9 bases from V and 4 from J, leaving 8 bases between them. This CDR3 region has 11 residues. The V gene's germline CDR1 is SNHLY and CDR2 FYNNEI. The CDR3 here is CARGFADTQYF. CDR3 in DNA: TGTGCCAGAGGGTTCGCAGATACGCAGTATTTT.

The genes are TRBV19 and TRBJ1-5, with unresolved D. Germline V gene sequence: CDR1 LNHDA, CDR2 SQIVND (reference sequence). Trimming stripped 9 bases from V and 4 bases from J, with 16 bases between. The CDR3 covers 14 residues. The CDR3 protein is CASNNEMGNQPQHF. CDR3 DNA sequence: TGTGCCAGCAACAACGAAATGGGGAATCAGCCCCAGCATTTT.

V gene TRBV5-8 combines with J gene TRBJ1-1; 10 nucleotides line up with TRBD1. The CDR3 is 16 residues long. Germline assignment: CDR1 SGHTS and CDR2 YDEGEE. V lost 6 bases, J lost 4 bases, and 12 bases stayed unmatched. CDR3 loop: CASNPGQGFRGTEAFF. The CDR3 nucleotides are TGTGCCAGCAACCCGGGACAGGGGTTTCGAGGCACTGAAGCTTTCTTT. The whole variable domain, remainder taken from reference TRBV5-8 and TRBJ1-1, is EAGVTQSPTHLIKTRGQQATLRCSPISGHTSVYWYQQALGLGLQFLLWYDEGEERNRGNFPPRFSGRQFPNYSSELNVNALELEDSALYLCASNPGQGFRGTEAFFGQGTRLTVV.

The gene calls are TRBV27 and TRBJ1-5, with D possibly TRBD1 on 6 matching bases. V was clipped by 5 bases and J by 6 bases, with 11 bases between them. The CDR3 is made up of 13 amino acids. CDR1 and CDR2 from the germline V gene are MNHEY and SMNVEV (reference sequence). CDR3 bases: TGTGCCAGCAGTACGACAGGTTTTCAGCCCCAGCATTTT. The encoded protein is CASSTTGFQPQHF.

This sequence joins TRBV7-9 and TRBJ1-6, with a possible D match to TRBD1 (6 bases). The germline V gene encodes CDR1 SEHNR and CDR2 FQNEAQ (reference sequence). V lost 0 bases, J lost 9 bases, and 9 bases lay in between. This CDR3 comprises 14 residues. CDR3 in amino acids: CASSLAPGVSPLHF. In DNA form, the CDR3 reads TGTGCCAGCAGCTTAGCACCAGGGGTTTCACCCCTCCACTTT.

V gene TRBV7-9 combines with J gene TRBJ1-4, with D perhaps matching TRBD1 (5 bases). CDR1 SEHNR and CDR2 FQNEAQ come from the germline V gene (reference sequence). V lost 5 bases to trimming and J lost 10 bases, with 17 bases between them. CDR3 size: 14 residues. The CDR3: CASSLTVGTGKLFF. The CDR3 coding sequence is TGTGCCAGCAGCCTCACCGTGGGGACGGGAAAACTGTTTTTT.

The rearrangement joins TRBV7-6 to TRBJ2-1, with D perhaps given as TRBD1 or TRBD2 (6 bases each). The CDR3 has 16 residues. Germline loops: CDR1 SGHVS, CDR2 FNYEAQ. The V end lost 5 bases, the J end lost 6 bases, and 20 bases lay between the germline ends. CDR3 residues: CASSPRGGLRGNEQFF. DNA for the CDR3: TGTGCCAGCAGCCCCCGAGGGGGGTTAAGAGGCAATGAGCAGTTCTTC.

This chain links TRBV7-9 with TRBJ1-2, with D unresolved. Germline loops: CDR1 SEHNR, CDR2 FQNEAQ (reference sequence). The CDR3 totals 12 residues. The V and J ends lost 2 bases and 5 bases respectively, with 6 bases between them. CDR3 nucleotide sequence: TGTGCCAGCAGCTTAAGCCTTTATGGCTACACCTTC. It codes for CASSLSLYGYTF.

The rearrangement links TRBV5-4 to TRBJ2-5, with 10 bases that match TRBD2. CDR1 and CDR2 from the germline V gene are SGHNT and YYREEE (reference sequence). The CDR3 has 18 residues. V trimming: 2 bases; J trimming: 3 bases; junction bases outside the gene matches: 13. CDR3 sequence reads: CASSLPSSGGASEETQYF. The CDR3, as DNA: TGTGCCAGCAGCTTACCCTCCAGCGGGGGGGCCTCGGAAGAGACCCAGTACTTC.

Worth noting for this clone: Other nucleotide sequences in the sample specify the same CDR3. The V gene is TRBV6-5, the J gene TRBJ1-5, with D perhaps TRBD1 (5 bases). The CDR3 is made up of 13 amino acids. With 2 bases removed from V and 4 bases from J, the gap between germline ends came to 6 bases. Germline V gene sequence: CDR1 MNHEY, CDR2 SVGAGI. The CDR3 reads CASSYGGNQPQHF. Written as DNA, the CDR3 is TGTGCCAGCAGTTACGGGGGGAATCAGCCCCAGCATTTT.

The chain joins TRBV30 to TRBJ1-3; 9 bases line up with TRBD1. The CDR3 is 13 amino acids. J was trimmed by 7 bases and V by 3 bases; bases with no gene match: 4. Germline V gene lookup returns CDR1 GTSNPN and CDR2 SVGIG (reference sequence). CDR3 region: CAWSADRGNTIYF. The CDR3 DNA reads TGTGCCTGGAGCGCCGACAGGGGGAACACCATATATTTT.

The rearrangement links TRBV6-5 to TRBJ1-4; a weak D match, TRBD1 (6 bases). The CDR3 has 15 residues. Trimming took 0 bases from V and 8 from J, leaving 13 bases between them. Germline-derived CDR1 and CDR2 are MNHEY and SVGAGI. The CDR3 DNA reads TGTGCCAGCAGTTACTCGAATAACAGGGCAGAAAAACTGTTTTTT. This gives the protein CASSYSNNRAEKLFF.

The chain links TRBV10-3 to TRBJ2-7; no definite D call. The CDR3 sequence is 13 residues long. Between the trimmed V and J ends, which lost 4 bases and 3 bases, there was a span of 10 bases. Germline values: CDR1 ENHRY, CDR2 SYGVKD. CDR3 in DNA: TGTGCCATCAGTGGGGCCGAACACTACGAGCAGTACTTC. Translated, it gives CAISGAEHYEQYF.